This T cell receptor beta chain was found in a study of blood T cell repertoires in COVID-19. Germline V gene data show CDR1 as SGHTA and CDR2 as FQGNSA. This CDR3 region has 14 residues. Trimming removed 1 base at V and 10 bases at J, with 16 bases between. Original analysis: Reference gene primer amplification yielded estimated nucleated cell counts. Only in-frame clones appear in the TCRdb table, and some are missing; sequencing was by immunoSEQ multiplex PCR. V, J and clone size reflect that table, while D and trimming were determined from the DNA. The profile shows 150,000 to 200,000 clones, around 87% of them singletons.

The genes are TRBV7-2 and TRBJ1-1; D remains ambiguous. The clonotype was recovered from a man aged 35 to 55 with active or convalescent COVID-19. Sequencing was performed on peripheral blood. Here the CDR3 reads CASSLERWQAGAFF. CDR3 coding DNA: TGTGCCAGCAGCTTAGAAAGATGGCAGGCGGGAGCTTTCTTT.